One sample yielded the 23 T cell receptor beta chains listed below, sequenced in a study of cytomegalovirus exposure and HLA in healthy donors. PCR used 60 Vbeta primers and 13 Jbeta primers. Repertoires were generated with immunoSEQ multiplex PCR, while TCRdb's copy carries only in-frame clones and drops some. The sample has 100,000 or so clones, roughly 80% seen once. Material: PBMCs. The receptor source for this set is a man in his forties in good health and CMV-seronegative.

The chain combines TRBV21-1 with TRBJ2-4; the D call TRBD1 from the table was never checked on the DNA. TRBV21-1 is recorded as a pseudogene. CDR3 length equals 17 residues. The CDR3 here is CASSRFLLGLAKNIQYF. CDR3 DNA sequence: TGTGCCAGCAGCCGTTTCTTACTTGGGCTAGCCAAAAACATTCAGTACTTC.

This chain joins TRBV30 and TRBJ1-1; D is uncertain. The CDR3 totals 10 residues. Germline V gene data show CDR1 as GTSNPN and CDR2 as SVGIG (reference sequence). Trimming removed 3 bases from V and 6 bases from J, with 5 bases in between. CDR3 DNA sequence: TGTGCCTGGAGCGAGGCTGAAGCTTTCTTT. Its translation: CAWSEAEAFF.

The V call is TRBV28, the J call TRBJ2-5, with D tentatively TRBD1 (6 bases). V lost 3 bases and J lost 5, with 19 bases in between. The germline V gene has CDR1 MDHEN and CDR2 SYDVKM. The CDR3 length is 16 residues. For the CDR3, the DNA is TGTGCCAGCAGTTTCCAGCCGCAGGGGCTCCAGGAGACCCAGTACTTC. Amino acid sequence: CASSFQPQGLQETQYF.

Points on this clone: A far more abundant clone sits one base away, making this likely a read error. The same CDR3 can be traced to other DNA sequences in this sample. The rearrangement uses TRBV5-1 and TRBJ1-6; D is undetermined. The CDR3 covers 14 residues. Germline values: CDR1 SGHRS, CDR2 YFSETQ. This chain's CDR3 is CASSGLTSTSPLHF. CDR3 sequence (DNA): TGTGCCAGCAGCGGACTGACATCGACTTCACCCCTCCACTTT. The full variable domain, rest sourced from reference TRBV5-1 and TRBJ1-6, is KAGVTQTPRYLIKTRGQQVTLSCSPISGHRSVSWYQQTPGQGLQFLFEYFSETQRNKGNFPGRFSGRQFSNSRSEMNVSTLELGDSALYLCASSGLTSTSPLHFGNGTRLTVT.

The chain couples TRBV7-2 to TRBJ1-1, with D perhaps TRBD1 (6 bases). CDR3 length: 15 amino acids. Trimming cost V 2 bases and J 1 base, with 11 bases left between them. In germline, CDR1 is SGHTA, CDR2 FQGNSA. For the CDR3, the DNA is TGTGCCAGCAGCTTAAGGGGGACGGGGAACACTGAAGCTTTCTTT. It encodes CASSLRGTGNTEAFF.

The gene calls are TRBV7-2 and TRBJ2-4; TRBD1 might be the D (5 bases). Trimming shortened V by 4 bases and J by 3 bases, and 13 bases separated the two germline ends. CDR1 is SGHTA and CDR2 is FQGNSA in the germline V gene. The CDR3 length is 15 residues. CDR3 in amino acids: CASSSRQLGKNIQYF. CDR3 coding DNA: TGTGCCAGCAGCTCAAGACAGCTGGGCAAAAACATTCAGTACTTC.

The chain joins TRBV9 to TRBJ1-6; no clear D. With 0 bases removed from V and 9 bases from J, the gap between germline ends came to 7 bases. Germline V CDR1 and CDR2: SGDLS, YYNGEE. The CDR3 totals 13 residues. CDR3 sequence (DNA): TGTGCCAGCAGCGTAGGAGATAGTTCACCCCTCCACTTT. This translates into CASSVGDSSPLHF.

This sequence joins TRBV9 and TRBJ2-1; the match to TRBD2 covers 7 bases. The CDR3 loop spans 15 amino acids. CDR1 and CDR2 from the germline V gene are SGDLS and YYNGEE. V lost 1 base and J lost 6; bases outside the gene matches: 7. The CDR3 DNA reads as TGTGCCAGCAGCGTAAATCTAGCGGTATCCAATGAGCAGTTCTTC. This sequence encodes CASSVNLAVSNEQFF.

The chain couples TRBV28 to TRBJ2-5; TRBD1 aligns across 7 bases. This CDR3 contains 15 residues. The germline gives CDR1 MDHEN, CDR2 SYDVKM. V lost 3 bases to trimming and J lost 2 bases; unmatched junction nucleotides: 6. The CDR3 coding sequence is TGTGCCAGCAGTTTCAAAGGGGGCTGGCAAGAGACCCAGTACTTC. This encodes CASSFKGGWQETQYF. Combining the CDR3 with reference TRBV28 and TRBJ2-5 gives the whole variable domain DVKVTQSSRYLVKRTGEKVFLECVQDMDHENMFWYRQDPGLGLRLIYFSYDVKMKEKGDIPEGYSVSREKKERFSLILESASTNQTSMYLCASSFKGGWQETQYFGPGTRLLVL.

V usage is TRBV7-6 and J usage is TRBJ2-5; 7 bases map to TRBD2. Germline-derived CDR1 and CDR2 are SGHVS and FNYEAQ. J was trimmed by 5 bases and V by 4 bases; bases with no gene match: 7. The CDR3 has 14 amino acids. The CDR3 DNA sequence: TGTGCCAGCAGCTCCCCCTCTAGCGGCGAGACCCAGTACTTC. Its translation is CASSSPSSGETQYF.

The chain is built from TRBV5-8 and TRBJ2-1; 9 positions agree with TRBD2. Per the germline V gene, CDR1 is SGHTS and CDR2 is YDEGEE. V shed 4 bases, J shed 0 bases, and the junction held 2 bases outside the gene matches. The CDR3 loop spans 15 amino acids. CDR3 coding DNA: TGTGCCAGCAGCCGAGCGGGGGGCTCCTACAATGAGCAGTTCTTC. Protein product: CASSRAGGSYNEQFF.

The CDR3 DNA reads as TGTGCCAGCAGCCCGACCTTACCCGGGGGGGGCCTAGGCACAGATACGCAGTATTTT. Its protein product is CASSPTLPGGGLGTDTQYF. V is TRBV9 and J is TRBJ2-3, with 8 positions matching TRBD2. V lost 4 bases to trimming and J lost 1 base; unmatched junction nucleotides: 17. The CDR3 covers 19 residues. Germline assignment: CDR1 SGDLS and CDR2 YYNGEE.

The chain joins TRBV9 to TRBJ1-2; D gene unclear. Per the germline V gene, CDR1 is SGDLS and CDR2 is YYNGEE. The V end was cut by 4 bases, the J end by 8 bases, with 12 bases between. This CDR3 is 12 amino acids long. The CDR3 region is CASSLVPGGYTF. In nucleotides, the CDR3 is TGTGCCAGCAGCTTGGTCCCGGGGGGCTACACCTTC.

The chain has TRBV7-2 and TRBJ1-3, with TRBD1 identical over 7 bases. CDR1 is SGHTA, CDR2 FQGNSA, per germline. The CDR3 runs to 14 residues. Losses at the gene ends were 5 bases for V and 1 base for J; bases not matched to a gene: 2. The CDR3: CASSQDRSGNTIYF. Written as DNA, the CDR3 is TGTGCCAGCAGCCAGGACAGGTCTGGAAACACCATATATTTT.

This clone occurred once. This chain links TRBV2 with TRBJ1-4; possible D gene TRBD1, 6 bases. The CDR3 loop spans 14 amino acids. Trimming removed 6 bases at V and 7 bases at J, with 15 bases between. Germline CDR1 SNHLY, CDR2 FYNNEI. The CDR3 sequence: CASREDTRGEKLFF. In DNA form, the CDR3 reads TGTGCCAGCAGGGAGGACACCAGGGGTGAAAAACTGTTTTTT. The whole variable domain, remainder taken from reference TRBV2 and TRBJ1-4, is EPEVTQTPSHQVTQMGQEVILRCVPISNHLYFYWYRQILGQKVEFLVSFYNNEISEKSEIFDDQFSVERPDGSNFTLKIRSTKLEDSAMYFCASREDTRGEKLFFGSGTQLSVL.

The gene calls are TRBV30 and TRBJ1-5; D is perhaps TRBD1 (6 bases). Germline V gene sequence: CDR1 GTSNPN, CDR2 SVGIG (reference sequence). Trimming left V 2 bases short and J 5 bases short, with 10 bases between. The CDR3 has 13 amino acids. The CDR3 nucleotides are TGTGCCTGGAGTCTAGGGGGGGATCAGCCCCAGCATTTT. This sequence encodes CAWSLGGDQPQHF. Full variable domain (rest looked up from reference TRBV30 and TRBJ1-5): SQTIHQWPATLVQPVGSPLSLECTVEGTSNPNLYWYRQAAGRGLQLLFYSVGIGQISSEVPQNLSASRPQDRQFILSSKKLLLSDSGFYLCAWSLGGDQPQHFGDGTRLSIL.

The V call is TRBV7-2, the J call TRBJ2-1, with 8 nucleotides matching TRBD1. The germline gives CDR1 SGHTA, CDR2 FQGNSA. The V segment lost 1 base and the J segment 3 bases; nucleotides outside the gene matches: 11. There are 18 residues in the CDR3. DNA for the CDR3: TGTGCCAGCAGCTTAGGGCCCCGGACAGGGTACCTCTACAATGAGCAGTTCTTC. Translation gives CASSLGPRTGYLYNEQFF.

The V call is TRBV6-5, the J call TRBJ2-1; D not certain. Germline-derived CDR1 and CDR2 are MNHEY and SVGAGI. Between the trimmed V and J ends, which lost 2 bases and 1 base, there was a span of 12 bases. The length of the CDR3 is 16 residues. The CDR3 reads CASSYKERQSYNEQFF. CDR3 nucleotides: TGTGCCAGCAGTTACAAAGAGAGACAATCCTACAATGAGCAGTTCTTC.

This clone was picked up one time. This chain links TRBV29-1 with TRBJ1-1; 9 bases agree with TRBD1. V was clipped by 5 bases and J by 5 bases; unmatched bases: 9. The CDR3 is 14 residues long. In germline, CDR1 is SQVTM, CDR2 ANQGSEA. The CDR3 nucleotides are TGCAGCGTTCCGGGCGGGACAGGGCATACTGAAGCTTTCTTT. Translating it yields CSVPGGTGHTEAFF.

The V gene is TRBV14, the J gene TRBJ2-3; D perhaps matches TRBD1 (6 bases). V was shortened by 6 bases and J by 5 bases, with 9 bases between the two germline ends. The germline V gene encodes CDR1 SGHDN and CDR2 FVKESK. This CDR3 spans 12 amino acids. CDR3 nucleotide sequence: TGTGCCAGCAGTAAGGGGGTAGATACGCAGTATTTT. This encodes CASSKGVDTQYF.

This chain connects TRBV10-3 to TRBJ1-2, with TRBD1 matching over 7 bases. The CDR3 has 12 amino acids. Germline CDR1 and CDR2: ENHRY and SYGVKD. The J segment lost 7 bases and the V segment lost 3 bases, leaving 2 bases of the junction unmatched. The CDR3 loop reads CAISDRDSGYTF. The CDR3 DNA reads TGTGCCATCAGTGACCGGGACAGTGGCTACACCTTC.

The rearrangement uses TRBV10-2 and TRBJ2-7; 7 bases are shared with TRBD2. Germline V gene sequence: CDR1 WSHSY, CDR2 SAAADI. J lost 1 base, V lost 6 bases, and 6 bases had no gene match. This CDR3 is built from 14 residues. CDR3 sequence: CASSEWTSSYEQYF. The CDR3 region has the DNA TGCGCCAGCAGCGAATGGACTAGTTCCTACGAGCAGTACTTC.

The V and J genes are TRBV7-6 and TRBJ2-1, with TRBD2 identical over 12 bases. CDR3 length: 17 residues. The junction had 3 bases not matched to a gene; V was cut back by 2 bases and J by 1 base. Germline assignment: CDR1 SGHVS and CDR2 FNYEAQ. The CDR3 bases are TGTGCCAGCAGCTTATTCCTAGCGGGGGGGTCCTACAATGAGCAGTTCTTC. As protein: CASSLFLAGGSYNEQFF. Full variable domain (rest looked up from reference TRBV7-6 and TRBJ2-1): GAGVSQSPRYKVTKRGQDVALRCDPISGHVSLYWYRQALGQGPEFLTYFNYEAQQDKSGLPNDRFSAERPEGSISTLTIQRTEQRDSAMYRCASSLFLAGGSYNEQFFGPGTRLTVL.